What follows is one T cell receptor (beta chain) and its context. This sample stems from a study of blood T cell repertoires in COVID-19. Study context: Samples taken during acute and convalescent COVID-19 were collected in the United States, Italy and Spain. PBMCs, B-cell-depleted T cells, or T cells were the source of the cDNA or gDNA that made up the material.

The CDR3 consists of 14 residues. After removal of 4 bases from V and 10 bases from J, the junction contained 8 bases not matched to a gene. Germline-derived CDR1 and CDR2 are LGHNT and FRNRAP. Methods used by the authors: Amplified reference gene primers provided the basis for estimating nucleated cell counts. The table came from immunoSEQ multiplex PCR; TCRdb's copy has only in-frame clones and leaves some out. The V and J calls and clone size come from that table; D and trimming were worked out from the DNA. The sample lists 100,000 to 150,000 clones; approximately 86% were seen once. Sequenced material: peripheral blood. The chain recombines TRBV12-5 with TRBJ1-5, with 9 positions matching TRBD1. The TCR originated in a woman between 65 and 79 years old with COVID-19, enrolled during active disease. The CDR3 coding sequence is TGTGCTAGTGGTTCCAACAGGGGGCCCGGCCCCCAGCATTTT. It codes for CASGSNRGPGPQHF.